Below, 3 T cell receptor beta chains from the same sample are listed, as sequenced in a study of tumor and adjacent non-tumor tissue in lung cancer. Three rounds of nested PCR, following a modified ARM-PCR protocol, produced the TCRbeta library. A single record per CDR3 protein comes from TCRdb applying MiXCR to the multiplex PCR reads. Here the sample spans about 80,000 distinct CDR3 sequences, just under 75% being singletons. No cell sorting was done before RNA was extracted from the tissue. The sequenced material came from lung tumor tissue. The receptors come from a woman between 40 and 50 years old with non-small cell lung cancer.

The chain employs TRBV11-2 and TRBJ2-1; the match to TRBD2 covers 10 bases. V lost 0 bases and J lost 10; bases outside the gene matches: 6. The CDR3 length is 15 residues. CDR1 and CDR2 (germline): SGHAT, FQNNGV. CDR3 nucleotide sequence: TGTGCCAGCAGCTTAGATTCCAGCGGGGGGGTCGAGCAGTTCTTC. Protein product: CASSLDSSGGVEQFF.

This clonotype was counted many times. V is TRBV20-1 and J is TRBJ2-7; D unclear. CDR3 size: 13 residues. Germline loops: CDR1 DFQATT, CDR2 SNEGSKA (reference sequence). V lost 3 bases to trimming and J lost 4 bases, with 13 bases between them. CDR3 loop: CSASPIERYEQYF. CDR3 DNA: TGCAGTGCTAGTCCCATCGAGAGGTACGAGCAGTACTTC.

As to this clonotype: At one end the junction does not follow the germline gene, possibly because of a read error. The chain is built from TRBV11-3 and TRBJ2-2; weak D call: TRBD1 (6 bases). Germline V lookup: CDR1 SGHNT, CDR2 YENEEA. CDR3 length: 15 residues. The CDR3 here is CASSLVVGHAGELFF. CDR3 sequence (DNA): TGCGCCAGCAGCTTAGTGGTGGGACACGCCGGGGAGCTGTTTTTT.